One and the same sample provided the 6 T cell receptor beta chains below, sequenced in a study of human T cells and chemical hapten exposure. Indicated time point: pre-sensitization, week 0. Noted treatment: therapeutic diphenylcyclopropenone sensitization with weekly scalp DPC. TCRdb called the RACE reads again in MiXCR, with one record for every CDR3 protein. The repertoire holds about 290,000 distinct CDR3 sequences, roughly 7.7% seen once, with about 1.1% in the top ten. This material consisted of whole blood, taken in connection with sensitization to the hapten diphenylcyclopropenone (DPC). All receptors come from a young man with alopecia areata. Some clones in this sample may be carry-over from other donors' samples.

The chain combines TRBV9 with TRBJ1-1; a possible D gene is TRBD1 (5 bases). This CDR3 has 15 amino acids. Trimming took off 2 bases at V and 3 bases at J, with 14 bases between the two ends. Germline CDR1 and CDR2: SGDLS and YYNGEE. The CDR3 loop is CASSVSGTSHTEAFF. The DNA of the CDR3 is TGTGCCAGCAGCGTTTCCGGGACTTCGCACACTGAAGCTTTCTTT.

In this sample, this clonotype turned up a few times. This sequence joins TRBV27 and TRBJ2-3; TRBD1 is a possible D gene (5 bases). V lost 5 bases to trimming and J lost 4 bases, with 19 bases between them. Germline CDR1 reads MNHEY; CDR2 reads SMNVEV (reference sequence). The CDR3 is 16 residues long. This chain's CDR3 is CASSRLFRVVADTQYF. The CDR3, as DNA: TGTGCCAGCAGTCGATTATTCAGGGTAGTGGCAGATACGCAGTATTTT.

The gene calls are TRBV20-1 and TRBJ1-5, with D possibly being TRBD1 (5 bases). The V gene lost 3 bases and the J gene lost 1 base, with 10 bases spanning the gap. The CDR3 is made up of 14 amino acids. The germline gives CDR1 DFQATT, CDR2 SNEGSKA (reference sequence). CDR3 DNA: TGCAGTGCTAGTACAGGTTGGAGCAATCAGCCCCAGCATTTT. Its protein is CSASTGWSNQPQHF.

The V call is TRBV5-1, the J call TRBJ1-4, with TRBD1 identical over 8 bases. This CDR3 spans 15 amino acids. The V and J ends lost 0 bases and 8 bases, in that order; junction bases with no gene match: 6. Germline V gene lookup returns CDR1 SGHRS and CDR2 YFSETQ. CDR3 coding DNA: TGCGCCAGCAGCTTGGTAACAGGGGGAGGCGAAAAACTGTTTTTT. It encodes CASSLVTGGGEKLFF.

The gene calls are TRBV14 and TRBJ2-1; D is unresolved. The CDR3 spans 12 residues. Between the trimmed V and J ends, which lost 0 bases and 8 bases, there was a span of 5 bases. CDR1 is SGHDN, CDR2 FVKESK, per germline. CDR3 in amino acids: CASSQDLHEQFF. The CDR3 DNA reads as TGTGCCAGCAGCCAAGATTTACATGAGCAGTTCTTC.

The chain employs TRBV6-2 or TRBV6-3 and TRBJ2-7; D is uncertain. Germline V gene lookup returns CDR1 MNHEY and CDR2 SVGEGT. Trimming left V 7 bases short and J 1 base short, with 14 bases between. The CDR3 spans 14 residues. CDR3 in amino acids: CASTTPRNSYEQYV. CDR3 bases: TGTGCCAGCACCACCCCCCGGAATTCCTACGAGCAGTACGTC.